This section outlines one T cell receptor beta chain sequence together with its context. This CDR3 is 16 amino acids long. Germline V gene sequence: CDR1 SNHLY, CDR2 FYNNEI. Trimming cost V 5 bases and J 0 bases, with 14 bases left between them. Repertoires were generated with immunoSEQ multiplex PCR, while TCRdb's copy carries only in-frame clones and drops some. Here the sample spans under 75,000 clones, around 90% being singletons. These data belong to a study of OX40 agonist ivuxolimab in advanced cancers. This specimen consisted of CD4+ or CD8+ T cells sorted from blood, obtained in a trial of the OX40 agonist ivuxolimab. The receptor's source is an adult with an advanced solid tumor such as melanoma, head and neck, liver or kidney cancer. The V gene is TRBV2, the J gene TRBJ2-1; TRBD1 is a possible D gene (5 bases). The CDR3 DNA reads TGTGCCAGCAGTAAGAGACAGTCTGCCTCCTACAATGAGCAGTTCTTC. Protein sequence: CASSKRQSASYNEQFF.